One sample yielded the 14 T cell receptor beta chains listed below, sequenced in a study of cytomegalovirus exposure and HLA in healthy donors. PCR employed 60 Vbeta and 13 Jbeta primers. TCRdb's table, derived via immunoSEQ multiplex PCR, lists solely in-frame clones and lacks some. The table has hundreds of thousands of clones, roughly 80% seen once. Sequencing used PBMCs. These receptors came from a man aged 30-40 years in good health and CMV-seronegative.

The chain recombines TRBV7-2 with TRBJ1-5; unclear D gene. This CDR3 contains 13 residues. The ends were cut back, 2 bases at V and 4 bases at J, with 6 bases in the middle. The germline V gene encodes CDR1 SGHTA and CDR2 FQGNSA. CDR3 loop: CASSLNKNQPQHF. For the CDR3, the DNA is TGTGCCAGCAGCTTAAACAAGAATCAGCCCCAGCATTTT.

The V call is TRBV5-5, the J call TRBJ1-4, with 10 bases lining up with TRBD1. The germline gives CDR1 SGHKS, CDR2 YYEKEE (reference sequence). V lost 6 bases and J lost 7; bases outside the gene matches: 12. The CDR3 is made up of 16 amino acids. The CDR3 DNA reads as TGTGCCAGCACCCCCCTCCCGGGACAGGGGCGTGAAAAACTGTTTTTT. It translates to CASTPLPGQGREKLFF.

The chain carries TRBV5-6 and TRBJ2-1; TRBD2 aligns across 11 bases. The germline CDR1 and CDR2 sequences are SGHDT and YYEEEE. V gave up 3 bases and J gave up 1 base; unmatched junction bases: 6. CDR3 length equals 17 residues. CDR3 coding DNA: TGTGCCAGCAGCTGGCTCCGGACTAGCGGGTCCTACAATGAGCAGTTCTTC. Translation gives CASSWLRTSGSYNEQFF.

The rearrangement joins TRBV4-3 to TRBJ1-6; 8 nucleotides align to TRBD1. The CDR3 runs 17 residues. J gave up 4 bases and V 0 bases, and 5 bases lay outside the gene matches. Germline V gives CDR1 LGHNA, CDR2 YSLEER. The CDR3 loop reads CASSQDYRQGYNSPLHF. For the CDR3, the DNA is TGCGCCAGCAGCCAAGATTACCGACAGGGGTATAATTCACCCCTCCACTTT.

The rearrangement links TRBV12-5 to TRBJ2-5, with 15 bases fitting TRBD2. This CDR3 spans 17 amino acids. With V trimmed by 5 bases and J by 3 bases, 7 bases remained unmatched. From germline, CDR1 is LGHNT and CDR2 FRNRAP. CDR3 protein: CASGPGTSGGLKETQYF. In DNA, the CDR3 is TGTGCTAGTGGTCCAGGGACTAGCGGGGGGCTTAAAGAGACCCAGTACTTC.

The chain joins TRBV5-6 to TRBJ2-7; a possible D gene is TRBD2 (6 bases). The CDR3 sequence is 12 residues long. Germline CDR1 and CDR2: SGHDT and YYEEEE. Deletions cut 4 bases from V and 6 bases from J, with 11 bases between. CDR3 nucleotide sequence: TGTGCCAGCAGCCCGCGACTAGGCGAGCAGTACTTC. Translation: CASSPRLGEQYF.

The J gene is TRBJ1-2, the V gene TRBV5-4, with 12 bases matching TRBD1. Trimming cost V 4 bases and J 8 bases; bases outside gene matches: 3. The CDR3 spans 13 residues. From germline, CDR1 is SGHNT and CDR2 YYREEE (reference sequence). The CDR3 DNA sequence: TGTGCCAGCAGCCGGGACAGGGGGCGGGGCTACACCTTC. As protein: CASSRDRGRGYTF.

The chain joins TRBV7-9 to TRBJ1-1; TRBD1 aligns across 7 bases. CDR1 is SEHNR, CDR2 FQNEAQ, per germline (reference sequence). The ends lost 3 bases at V and 1 base at J; junction bases unmatched: 2. The CDR3 runs to 14 residues. This CDR3 is CASSFGQENTEAFF. The CDR3 DNA reads as TGTGCCAGCAGCTTTGGACAGGAGAACACTGAAGCTTTCTTT.

V is TRBV10-1 and J is TRBJ1-1, with 9 bases matching TRBD1. Losses at the gene ends were 6 bases for V and 7 bases for J; bases not matched to a gene: 6. The CDR3 extends over 13 amino acids. Germline assignment: CDR1 WNHNN and CDR2 SYGVQD (reference sequence). CDR3 residues: CASRATGGYEAFF. The DNA for the CDR3 is TGCGCCAGCAGAGCGACAGGGGGTTATGAAGCTTTCTTT.

V and J are TRBV11-1 and TRBJ2-7; D possibly corresponds to TRBD2 (5 bases). V shed 5 bases and J shed 0 bases, with 11 bases lying between them. The germline CDR1 and CDR2 sequences are SGHAT and FQDESV (reference sequence). The CDR3 sequence is 14 residues long. The CDR3 spells CASSRPGFSYEQYF. As DNA, the CDR3 is TGTGCCAGCAGCCGGCCGGGGTTCTCCTACGAGCAGTACTTC.

V and J are TRBV5-4 and TRBJ2-7; TRBD2 agrees at 8 bases. Trimming removed 4 bases from V and 1 base from J; junction bases left unmatched: 4. The CDR3 has 14 amino acids. Germline V gene data show CDR1 as SGHNT and CDR2 as YYREEE (reference sequence). Here the CDR3 DNA reads TGTGCCAGCAGCCTCGAGCGGGGGTCCTACGAGCAGTACTTC. Amino acids: CASSLERGSYEQYF. Full variable domain (remainder filled in from reference TRBV5-4 and TRBJ2-7): ETGVTQSPTHLIKTRGQQVTLRCSSQSGHNTVSWYQQALGQGPQFIFQYYREEENGRGNFPPRFSGLQFPNYSSELNVNALELDDSALYLCASSLERGSYEQYFGPGTRLTVT.

The gene calls are TRBV2 and TRBJ2-5, with 7 nucleotides matching TRBD1. CDR1 and CDR2 (germline): SNHLY, FYNNEI. The CDR3 loop spans 14 amino acids. Trimming cost V 3 bases and J 2 bases; bases outside gene matches: 3. The CDR3 coding sequence is TGTGCCAGCAGTGATCCGGGACAGCAAGAGACCCAGTACTTC. This gives the protein CASSDPGQQETQYF.

This chain joins TRBV25-1 and TRBJ1-3; the D gene is possibly TRBD1 (5 bases). V was shortened by 4 bases and J by 2 bases, with 6 bases between the two germline ends. Germline V CDR1 and CDR2: MGHDK, SYGVNS. The CDR3 spans 13 residues. The CDR3 DNA reads TGTGCCAGCAGTGTAGGGGCTGGAAACACCATATATTTT. As protein: CASSVGAGNTIYF.

The chain uses TRBV28 and TRBJ1-2, with D maybe TRBD1 (6 bases). V was pared by 2 bases and J by 3 bases, with 7 bases between. Germline lookup yields CDR1 MDHEN and CDR2 SYDVKM. This CDR3 has 13 residues. The CDR3 loop is CASSLRTDYGYTF. For the CDR3, the DNA is TGTGCCAGCAGTTTAAGGACAGACTATGGCTACACCTTC.